This is a list of T cell receptor beta chains from one sample in a study of CD8+ T cells in alopecia areata. Method: immunoSEQ multiplex PCR; TCRdb's copy keeps in-frame clones and lacks some. The sample holds 150,000 or so clones; 47% are singletons and the top ten take approximately 6.8%. The material sequenced was CD4+ T cells sorted from blood. Every receptor here comes from a human donor with alopecia areata. CDR3s include the opening cysteine and the closing phenylalanine or tryptophan. The D gene is left open where the match is weak. Clone sizes are given selectively: once, few, many, or a class where the clone is expanded.

V gene	D gene	clone size	J gene	CDR3 length	CDR3 protein	CDR3 DNA
TRBV4-1	.	.	TRBJ2-6	13	CASRFPGANVLTF	TGCGCCAGCCGTTTTCCCGGGGCCAACGTCCTGACTTTC
TRBV4-1	TRBD1	few	TRBJ2-3	15	CASSQADRETDTQYF	TGCGCCAGCAGCCAAGCGGACAGGGAGACAGATACGCAGTATTTT
TRBV29-1	TRBD1	.	TRBJ1-5	16	CSALSPGTGGNQPQHF	TGCAGCGCCCTCTCCCCCGGGACAGGGGGCAATCAGCCCCAGCATTTT
TRBV29-1	TRBD1	.	TRBJ2-7	12	CSVRQGIYEQYF	TGCAGCGTTCGACAGGGGATCTACGAGCAGTACTTC
TRBV5-1	.	.	TRBJ2-5	15	CASSLAFTGMETQYF	TGCGCCAGCAGCTTGGCATTTACAGGGATGGAGACCCAGTACTTC
TRBV30	.	.	TRBJ2-2	13	CASGRSLAGELFF	TGTGCCTCAGGACGGTCGTTAGCCGGGGAGCTGTTTTTT
TRBV7-2	.	few	TRBJ2-1	13	CASSSLPYPGQFF	TGTGCCAGCAGCTCCCTTCCCTATCCGGGGCAGTTCTTC
TRBV29-1	.	.	TRBJ1-1	12	CSVEEQNTEAFF	TGCAGCGTTGAAGAGCAGAACACTGAAGCTTTCTTT
TRBV6-5	.	.	TRBJ1-2	15	CASISSNRYLGGYTF	TGTGCCAGCATCTCTTCTAACCGCTACCTCGGGGGCTACACCTTC
TRBV7-6	.	.	TRBJ1-1	16	CASSSRVEGMNTEAFF	TGTGCCAGCAGCTCCCGAGTGGAGGGCATGAACACTGAAGCTTTCTTT
TRBV30	.	few	TRBJ1-1	12	CAWTTGNTEAFF	TGTGCCTGGACGACAGGGAACACTGAAGCTTTCTTT
TRBV29-1	.	.	TRBJ1-1	14	CSVEEQGRATEAFF	TGCAGCGTTGAAGAACAGGGACGAGCCACTGAAGCTTTCTTT
TRBV28	TRBD2	few	TRBJ2-3	15	CASSSLADRTDTQYF	TGTGCCAGCAGTTCACTAGCGGACCGCACAGATACGCAGTATTTT
TRBV9	TRBD2	.	TRBJ2-7	14	CASSVMWEGSEQYF	TGTGCCAGCAGCGTAATGTGGGAGGGCTCCGAGCAGTACTTC
TRBV30	.	few	TRBJ1-1	13	CAWSHRTTRWAFF	TGTGCCTGGAGCCACAGGACTACCAGATGGGCTTTCTTT
TRBV25-1	.	.	TRBJ2-1	14	CASSEPSSYNEQFF	TGTGCCAGCAGTGAACCGAGCTCCTACAATGAGCAGTTCTTC
TRBV14	.	.	TRBJ2-3	12	CASSQDQSSQYF	TGTGCCAGCAGCCAAGATCAGTCGTCGCAGTATTTT
TRBV5-1	TRBD1	.	TRBJ1-2	14	CASSAGTEVYGYTF	TGCGCCAGCAGCGCCGGGACAGAGGTATATGGCTACACCTTC
TRBV5-1	.	few	TRBJ2-1	15	CASSTGDGGYNEQFF	TGCGCCAGCAGCACCGGGGACGGTGGCTACAATGAGCAGTTCTTC
TRBV2	.	.	TRBJ2-3	15	CASNLDIQSTDTQYF	TGTGCCAGCAACCTGGACATACAGTCCACAGATACGCAGTATTTT
TRBV29-1	.	few	TRBJ2-3	10	CSVGTDTQYF	TGCAGCGTTGGAACAGATACGCAGTATTTT
TRBV29-1	TRBD1	.	TRBJ1-4	14	CSVSRQGATRELFF	TGCAGCGTGTCGAGACAGGGGGCAACGAGGGAACTGTTTTTT
TRBV9	.	.	TRBJ2-5	13	CASSVDGGETQYF	TGTGCCAGCAGCGTAGATGGGGGAGAGACCCAGTACTTC
TRBV27	TRBD1	.	TRBJ1-1	16	CASSLAEGAGWAEAFF	TGTGCCAGCAGTTTAGCAGAGGGGGCTGGGTGGGCTGAAGCTTTCTTT